What follows describes a single T cell receptor (beta chain). This sample is part of a study of Ad26.COV2.S vaccination and SARS-CoV-2 variants. Described treatment: 15 to 20 received Ad26.COV2.S at low or high dose, single or two shots; about 5 received placebo; per-sample allocation not given. At day 63 after the first vaccine or placebo injection, samples were drawn. Built on an Ad26 vector, the vaccine expressed Wuhan-strain SARS-CoV-2 spike. Deletions cut 4 bases from V and 0 bases from J, with 8 bases between. The CDR3 is 14 amino acids. CDR1 is MNHNY and CDR2 is SVGAGI in the germline V gene (reference sequence). Sequencing was performed with immunoSEQ multiplex PCR; in TCRdb, only in-frame clones are kept and a portion is missing. This sample carries 430,000 or so clones, 80% to 95% of them seen once, and the ten largest clones take roughly an eighth.

This sequence originates from a person aged 18 to 65 who received the Ad26.COV2.S COVID-19 vaccine or a placebo. The material sequenced was peripheral blood, taken in a trial of Ad26.COV2.S vaccine versus placebo. The rearrangement joins TRBV6-6 to TRBJ2-3; D is unclear. The CDR3 is CASSSPQSTDTQYF. In nucleotides, the CDR3 is TGTGCCAGCAGTTCCCCACAGAGCACAGATACGCAGTATTTT.